The 24 T cell receptor beta chains given below trace back to one sample, sequenced in a study of low-dose radiotherapy and immunotherapy resistance in tumors. First-strand cDNA relied on TRAV- and TRBV-specific primers spanning alpha and beta chains. With a constant-region primer and a V-primer adapter, TCRs were subjected to roughly 20 PCR cycles of amplification. Using its own MiXCR run on the reads, TCRdb lists one record per CDR3 protein. The top ten hold over 7% of the sample, which has roughly 11,000 distinct CDR3 sequences, 40% to 65% seen once. Every receptor here comes from a human donor with advanced metastatic prostate, ovarian, gallbladder or colorectal cancer (not recorded which). This table probably holds off-target reads from a library built for another chain.

The chain carries TRBV28 and TRBJ1-6; perhaps TRBD1 as D (5 bases). CDR3 length: 15 residues. V shed 5 bases and J shed 4 bases, with 12 bases lying between them. Germline V gene sequence: CDR1 MDHEN, CDR2 SYDVKM. The CDR3 coding sequence is TGTGCCAGCAGTCGGGACGGGGGTTATAATTCACCCCTCCACTTT. This gives the protein CASSRDGGYNSPLHF.

This chain uses TRBV9 with TRBJ2-7, with 11 nucleotides matching TRBD2. J was trimmed by 2 bases and V by 4 bases; bases with no gene match: 5. Germline V lookup: CDR1 SGDLS, CDR2 YYNGEE. The CDR3 is 15 amino acids. This CDR3 reads CASSLGLADTYEQYF. CDR3 DNA sequence: TGTGCCAGCAGCTTGGGACTAGCGGACACCTACGAGCAGTACTTC.

This sequence joins TRBV5-1 and TRBJ2-3; 11 nucleotides line up with TRBD2. The junction had 3 bases not matched to a gene; V was cut back by 4 bases and J by 5 bases. Germline CDR1 is SGHRS and CDR2 is YFSETQ. This CDR3 comprises 14 residues. CDR3 residues: CASSVGTSGDTQYF. The CDR3 DNA follows: TGCGCCAGCAGCGTAGGGACTAGCGGAGATACGCAGTATTTT.

The rearrangement links TRBV6-5 to TRBJ2-1; TRBD2 agrees at 8 bases. Germline lookup yields CDR1 MNHEY and CDR2 SVGAGI. V was pared by 4 bases and J by 4 bases, with 9 bases of the junction left unmatched. CDR3 length: 16 residues. The CDR3 loop is CASSLGWRGAYNEQFF. For the CDR3, the DNA is TGTGCCAGCAGTTTGGGGTGGCGGGGGGCTTACAATGAGCAGTTCTTC.

This clonotype was recorded a few times. The chain recombines TRBV12-3 or TRBV12-4 with TRBJ2-6, with 8 positions matching TRBD1. CDR3 length: 21 residues. Trimming removed 6 bases from V and 1 base from J; junction bases left unmatched: 20. This CDR3 is CASSTFAPFGQGPSGANVLTF. CDR3 nucleotide sequence: TGTGCCAGCAGCACTTTCGCCCCCTTCGGACAGGGCCCTTCTGGGGCCAACGTCCTGACTTTC.

The chain is built from TRBV12-3 or TRBV12-4 and TRBJ2-2; D is unresolved. Trimming shortened V by 8 bases and J by 8 bases, and 12 bases separated the two germline ends. The CDR3 has 12 amino acids. CDR3 nucleotides: TGTGCCAGCGGTGAATTGAAAGGGGAGCTGTTTTTT. It encodes CASGELKGELFF.

The chain combines TRBV2 with TRBJ2-7, with 8 bases that match TRBD1. Losses at the gene ends were 6 bases for V and 13 bases for J; bases not matched to a gene: 14. Germline CDR1 is SNHLY and CDR2 is FYNNEI. This CDR3 is built from 13 residues. The CDR3 DNA reads TGTGCCAGCAGGCCCGGACAGGGAACAGGGGCTTACTTC. Its translation is CASRPGQGTGAYF. The full variable domain, its missing parts supplied by reference TRBV2 and TRBJ2-7, is EPEVTQTPSHQVTQMGQEVILRCVPISNHLYFYWYRQILGQKVEFLVSFYNNEISEKSEIFDDQFSVERPDGSNFTLKIRSTKLEDSAMYFCASRPGQGTGAYFGPGTRLTVT.

The rearrangement uses TRBV18 and TRBJ2-3; 7 nucleotides match TRBD2. The ends lost 6 bases at V and 2 bases at J; junction bases unmatched: 8. CDR3 length: 15 amino acids. Germline V gene data show CDR1 as KGHSH and CDR2 as LQKENI. The DNA for the CDR3 is TGTGCCAGCTCCCGACTTGCGGGGGACACAGATACGCAGTATTTT. It is translated as CASSRLAGDTDTQYF. Full variable domain (remainder filled in from reference TRBV18 and TRBJ2-3): NAGVMQNPRHLVRRRGQEARLRCSPMKGHSHVYWYRQLPEEGLKFMVYLQKENIIDESGMPKERFSAEFPKEGPSILRIQQVVRGDSAAYFCASSRLAGDTDTQYFGPGTRLTVL.

A few counts support this clonotype. The CDR3 sequence is CASGGSTDTQYF. The CDR3 DNA reads TGTGCCAGCGGGGGGAGCACAGATACGCAGTATTTT. The chain combines TRBV28 with TRBJ2-3, with D possibly matching TRBD2 (6 bases). The CDR3 is 12 residues long. Germline loops: CDR1 MDHEN, CDR2 SYDVKM. V was clipped by 8 bases and J by 0 bases, with 6 bases between them.

This sequence joins TRBV3-1 and TRBJ2-3; 8 bases map to TRBD2. V dropped 3 bases and J dropped 1; count of bases not matched to a gene: 3. CDR1 and CDR2 from the germline V gene are LGHDT and YNNKEL (reference sequence). This CDR3 is built from 15 residues. The CDR3 bases are TGTGCCAGCAGCCAGCCGGGACTAGGCACAGATACGCAGTATTTT. Amino acids: CASSQPGLGTDTQYF.

DNA of the CDR3: TGCGCCAGCAGCCAACTGCCCCCGGCGGGAGGGGAGGAGACCCAGTACTTC. It translates to CASSQLPPAGGEETQYF. The chain carries TRBV4-1 and TRBJ2-5, with 9 bases matching TRBD2. Germline V gives CDR1 MGHRA, CDR2 YSYEKL. The CDR3 runs to 17 residues. V gave up 2 bases and J gave up 5 bases; unmatched junction bases: 12.

The chain employs TRBV28 and TRBJ2-1; 10 positions agree with TRBD2. V gave up 10 bases and J gave up 9 bases; unmatched junction bases: 9. Germline V gives CDR1 MDHEN, CDR2 SYDVKM. This CDR3 is 13 amino acids long. The CDR3 spells CATWEREGGEQFF. DNA of the CDR3: TGTGCCACGTGGGAGCGGGAGGGTGGTGAGCAGTTCTTC.

V is TRBV5-1 and J is TRBJ2-1; 8 nucleotides match TRBD2. The CDR3 is made up of 15 amino acids. The germline gives CDR1 SGHRS, CDR2 YFSETQ. V was pared by 3 bases and J by 2 bases, with 4 bases of the junction left unmatched. The DNA of the CDR3 is TGCGCCAGCAGCTGGAATAGCGGGGCCTACAATGAGCAGTTCTTC. It yields the protein CASSWNSGAYNEQFF.

By share, this clonotype ranks as medium-sized. The rearrangement links TRBV28 to TRBJ1-5; TRBD1 matches 7 bases. In germline, CDR1 is MDHEN, CDR2 SYDVKM. The CDR3 totals 12 residues. Losses at the gene ends were 8 bases for V and 11 bases for J; bases not matched to a gene: 9. CDR3 loop: CASLPPTGSQHF. For the CDR3, the DNA is TGTGCCAGCCTTCCCCCGACAGGGTCCCAGCATTTT.

This clonotype was observed a single time. The V call is TRBV3-1, the J call TRBJ2-1; TRBD2 is a possible D gene (5 bases). In germline, CDR1 is LGHDT, CDR2 YNNKEL (reference sequence). Trimming took 6 bases from V and 0 from J, leaving 12 bases between them. The CDR3 length is 15 residues. CDR3 region: CASSSGLSSYNEQFF. The CDR3 DNA is TGTGCCAGCAGTTCGGGGTTGAGCTCCTACAATGAGCAGTTCTTC.

This clonotype was observed a few times. The chain links TRBV28 to TRBJ1-1, with D unclear. The length of the CDR3 is 11 residues. From germline, CDR1 is MDHEN and CDR2 SYDVKM. V lost 9 bases and J 1 base, leaving 6 bases between the germline ends. The CDR3 DNA is TGTGCCAGTACAGAGAACACTGAAGCTTTCTTT. It codes for CASTENTEAFF.

This clonotype was seen more than once but under ten times. The chain combines TRBV6-1 with TRBJ2-7; 10 bases are shared with TRBD1. The CDR3 totals 14 residues. Trimming took 5 bases from V and 4 from J; bases not matched to a gene: 5. Per germline, CDR1 MNHNS and CDR2 SASEGT. The CDR3, as DNA: TGTGCCAGCAGTTTGGACAGGGGGAATTACGAGCAGTACTTC. This translates into CASSLDRGNYEQYF.

The gene calls are TRBV4-1 and TRBJ2-5, with a possible D match to TRBD2 (6 bases). This CDR3 has 13 residues. Per germline, CDR1 MGHRA and CDR2 YSYEKL. V gave up 0 bases and J gave up 4 bases, with 6 bases separating them. The CDR3 sequence is CASSQDGGETQYF. CDR3 DNA: TGCGCCAGCAGCCAAGACGGGGGAGAGACCCAGTACTTC.

V is TRBV3-1 and J is TRBJ1-1, with D perhaps TRBD1 (5 bases). Trimming took 2 bases from V and 4 from J, leaving 8 bases between them. The CDR3 contains 13 residues. Per germline, CDR1 LGHDT and CDR2 YNNKEL (reference sequence). CDR3: CASSQPGGTEAFF. In DNA form, the CDR3 reads TGTGCCAGCAGCCAACCGGGGGGCACTGAAGCTTTCTTT.

The CDR3 here is CASSRGELEAFF. The CDR3 nucleotides are TGCGCCAGCAGCCGCGGGGAACTTGAAGCTTTCTTT. This chain uses TRBV5-1 with TRBJ1-1, with no clear D. Germline V gives CDR1 SGHRS, CDR2 YFSETQ. This CDR3 comprises 12 residues. The ends were cut back, 4 bases at V and 7 bases at J, with 11 bases in the middle.

This clonotype was seen a few times. V usage is TRBV7-2 and J usage is TRBJ2-4; the D gene could be TRBD1 or TRBD2 (5 bases each). CDR1 SGHTA and CDR2 FQGNSA come from the germline V gene. With 5 bases removed from V and 5 bases from J, the gap between germline ends came to 16 bases. This CDR3 region has 15 residues. In nucleotides, the CDR3 is TGTGCCAGCAGCCACATGACGTTGGGGGAAAACATTCAGTACTTC. Its protein product is CASSHMTLGENIQYF.

V and J are TRBV30 and TRBJ1-2, with unresolved D. Germline CDR1 reads GTSNPN; CDR2 reads SVGIG (reference sequence). The CDR3 is made up of 13 amino acids. Trimming stripped 0 bases from V and 6 bases from J, with 11 bases between. Written as DNA, the CDR3 is TGTGCCTGGAGTGTTAGGTCAGGTGATGGCTACACCTTC. It translates to CAWSVRSGDGYTF.

This clonotype was seen only a few times. The chain links TRBV5-4 to TRBJ2-7; 7 bases fit TRBD1. This CDR3 is built from 15 residues. Germline assignment: CDR1 SGHNT and CDR2 YYREEE (reference sequence). J lost 1 base, V lost 0 bases, and 4 bases had no gene match. CDR3 protein: CASSLGPGQSYEQYF. In nucleotides, the CDR3 is TGTGCCAGCAGCTTGGGTCCGGGACAGTCCTACGAGCAGTACTTC.

V is TRBV9 and J is TRBJ2-7, with D possibly matching TRBD2 (7 bases). The V gene's germline CDR1 is SGDLS and CDR2 YYNGEE. The CDR3 length is 16 residues. Deletions cut 0 bases from V and 3 bases from J, with 16 bases between. The CDR3 spells CASSVEGEGGGYEQYF. The CDR3 DNA sequence: TGTGCCAGCAGCGTAGAGGGGGAGGGTGGCGGCTACGAGCAGTACTTC.